Listed below are T cell receptor beta chains from one sample, sequenced in a study of T cells in Graves' hyperthyroidism and ophthalmopathy. TCRdb reprocessed the multiplex PCR reads with MiXCR, giving one entry per CDR3 protein. The sample shows 550,000 to 800,000 distinct CDR3 sequences, about a sixth of them seen only once. The material sequenced was blood. The receptor source for this set is a man between 18 and 35 years old with Graves' hyperthyroidism. Each CDR3 is given without its conserved first and last residue. Size is stated for part of the rows, as once, few or many counts, or as a class when the clone is expanded.

ASSTTRDRSSGANVLT	TRBV27	TRBJ2-6	many
ASSFIGLTTDTQY	TRBV27	TRBJ2-3	many
AWSVGGLIYEQY	TRBV30	TRBJ2-7	many
ASSLRWPSGRERNEQF	TRBV12-3/TRBV12-4	TRBJ2-1	many
ASTSSSDTQY	TRBV12-3/TRBV12-4	TRBJ2-3	few
ASSGELALRAKNIQY	TRBV18	TRBJ2-4	.
ASSVGGREEDTQY	TRBV9	TRBJ2-3	once
SASVGSAAKNIQY	TRBV20-1	TRBJ2-4	.
ASSPPDRNTIY	TRBV9	TRBJ1-3	once
ASSFLPRSYEQY	TRBV28	TRBJ2-7	many
ASSPPRVSNTEAF	TRBV9	TRBJ1-1	.
ASSIGQGVRYEQY	TRBV19	TRBJ2-7	.
ASSIGTSGDTQY	TRBV19	TRBJ2-3	.
ASSPARPRNEQF	TRBV6-2/TRBV6-3	TRBJ2-1	few
ASSVSTAYNEQF	TRBV2	TRBJ2-1	many
ASSQDDSGRSTYEQY	TRBV3-1	TRBJ2-7	.
SVEEGTGPTGAF	TRBV29-1	TRBJ1-1	.
ASSLRGRAGTDTQY	TRBV11-2	TRBJ2-3	many
ASSLNRQAGLTEAF	TRBV28	TRBJ1-1	.
ASSPLGAQDTGELF	TRBV4-2	TRBJ2-2	.
ASSDPGTGEREQY	TRBV6-1	TRBJ2-7	few
ASSLAQGVEKLF	TRBV27	TRBJ1-4	.
ASTPRLAGGPGEQF	TRBV12-3/TRBV12-4	TRBJ2-1	many
ASRTLSEQY	TRBV2	TRBJ2-7	few
ASSPRTEIIVSYEQY	TRBV7-9	TRBJ2-7	many
ASSVIQGETQY	TRBV7-2	TRBJ2-5	many
AIRQGADEAF	TRBV10-3	TRBJ1-1	few
ASSSRGVFDEQY	TRBV6-2/TRBV6-3	TRBJ2-7	.
ASSSIETQY	TRBV11-2	TRBJ2-5	.
ASSPPGTAGSGANVLT	TRBV3-1	TRBJ2-6	many
ASSESQGGFYEQY	TRBV10-2	TRBJ2-7	.
AVGGQGQWDEQY	TRBV2	TRBJ2-7	.
ASSYPGLASKTGSYNEQF	TRBV7-8	TRBJ2-1	many
SASTGTWAETQY	TRBV20-1	TRBJ2-5	many
ASSRGTSGVYNEQF	TRBV7-2	TRBJ2-1	many
ASRPGTFFSNEQF	TRBV2	TRBJ2-1	.
ASSAGISTDTQY	TRBV6-2/TRBV6-3	TRBJ2-3	few
SALLNLNTEAF	TRBV29-1	TRBJ1-1	few
SASGTAVGEKLF	TRBV20-1	TRBJ1-4	once
AWSVEGPTYEQY	TRBV30	TRBJ2-7	many
SVGPAGRGSGTEAF	TRBV29-1	TRBJ1-1	few
ASRPPSGRWTGELF	TRBV6-1	TRBJ2-2	many
ATSDEGQGPLSEQY	TRBV24-1	TRBJ2-7	few
ASREGTGRGGEQF	TRBV6-1	TRBJ2-1	many
ASSLRPGLAGGPSYEQY	TRBV12-3/TRBV12-4	TRBJ2-7	many
SARVPTRDTDTQY	TRBV20-1	TRBJ2-3	.
ASSLGGTANEKLF	TRBV28	TRBJ1-4	.
ASSQDRRGPSSYNEQF	TRBV3-1	TRBJ2-1	.
ASSPFFDREHYGYT	TRBV4-2	TRBJ1-2	.
ASSSRMTGDSNQPQH	TRBV18	TRBJ1-5	few